The 27 T cell receptor beta chains given below trace back to one sample, sequenced in a study of T cell changes during pregnancy in multiple sclerosis. Generated by immunoSEQ multiplex PCR, the TCRdb table keeps only in-frame clones and is missing some. The repertoire holds about 69,000 clones, with 85% to 95% as singletons. The input for sequencing was peripheral blood, taken in the third trimester of pregnancy. Receptors originate from a female donor in good health, enrolled as a control in a pregnancy study.

The V gene is TRBV10-3, the J gene TRBJ2-5, with D possibly TRBD2 on 5 matching bases. The CDR3 consists of 13 residues. The germline V gene encodes CDR1 ENHRY and CDR2 SYGVKD. V lost 10 bases to trimming and J lost 0 bases, with 12 bases between them. The DNA of the CDR3 is TGTGCCACCTCGACCGGGGACCAAGAGACCCAGTACTTC. The encoded protein is CATSTGDQETQYF.

This clone occurred once. The CDR3 DNA sequence: TGCGCCAGCGGGACAGGTGTTAACTATGGCTACACCTTC. Encoded protein: CASGTGVNYGYTF. This chain links TRBV5-1 with TRBJ1-2, with 8 nucleotides matching TRBD1. The V and J ends lost 7 bases and 1 base, in that order; junction bases with no gene match: 3. CDR3 length: 13 amino acids. CDR1 and CDR2 (germline): SGHRS, YFSETQ.

The J gene is TRBJ2-3, the V gene TRBV5-1; D call uncertain. This CDR3 is built from 13 residues. Germline V CDR1 and CDR2: SGHRS, YFSETQ. Trimming stripped 4 bases from V and 5 bases from J, with 11 bases between. DNA of the CDR3: TGCGCCAGCAGCCCACTGGTGTTAGATACGCAGTATTTT. Protein product: CASSPLVLDTQYF.

This sequence joins TRBV7-6 and TRBJ2-7, with TRBD2 identical over 7 bases. Per germline, CDR1 SGHVS and CDR2 FNYEAQ. The CDR3 is 17 residues long. V was clipped by 2 bases and J by 4 bases; unmatched bases: 14. CDR3: CASSLSRTGGTEYEQYF. In DNA, the CDR3 is TGTGCCAGCAGCTTAAGCCGGACGGGGGGTACCGAATACGAGCAGTACTTC.

This clone was recorded once. The rearrangement uses TRBV7-2 and TRBJ1-5, with D uncertain. The ends were cut back, 1 base at V and 3 bases at J, with 7 bases in the middle. The CDR3 runs 14 residues. From germline, CDR1 is SGHTA and CDR2 FQGNSA. CDR3 sequence: CASSLGGYNQPQHF. The CDR3 DNA sequence: TGTGCCAGCAGCTTAGGAGGTTACAATCAGCCCCAGCATTTT.

This clone was counted a single time. The rearrangement joins TRBV28 to TRBJ2-2; D is unresolved. The V and J ends lost 7 bases and 1 base respectively, with 7 bases between them. The CDR3 has 13 amino acids. Germline assignment: CDR1 MDHEN and CDR2 SYDVKM. CDR3 in DNA: TGTGCCAGCATTCAGCGGAACACCGGGGAGCTGTTTTTT. Protein product: CASIQRNTGELFF.

The genes are TRBV5-4 and TRBJ2-3; 11 nucleotides match TRBD2. CDR1 SGHNT and CDR2 YYREEE come from the germline V gene (reference sequence). The CDR3 spans 16 residues. The J segment lost 1 base and the V segment lost 3 bases, leaving 4 bases of the junction unmatched. The CDR3 region is CASSSGLAARTDTQYF. The CDR3 DNA sequence: TGTGCCAGCAGCTCGGGACTAGCGGCCCGCACAGATACGCAGTATTTT.

This clone was observed a few times. The CDR3: CASRPGDTNTEAFF. The CDR3 region has the DNA TGCGCCAGCAGACCCGGGGACACCAACACTGAAGCTTTCTTT. The chain couples TRBV5-1 to TRBJ1-1, with D perhaps TRBD1 (6 bases). The V end lost 5 bases, the J end lost 2 bases, and 13 bases lay between the germline ends. The CDR3 length is 14 residues. Per germline, CDR1 SGHRS and CDR2 YFSETQ. Filled out from reference TRBV5-1 and TRBJ1-1, the complete variable domain reads KAGVTQTPRYLIKTRGQQVTLSCSPISGHRSVSWYQQTPGQGLQFLFEYFSETQRNKGNFPGRFSGRQFSNSRSEMNVSTLELGDSALYLCASRPGDTNTEAFFGQGTRLTVV.

This chain links TRBV21-1 with TRBJ1-5; TRBD1 reflects the table's D call only, with no check against the DNA. TRBV21-1 constitutes a pseudogene. The CDR3 spans 15 residues. CDR3 sequence reads: CASNLGTGDNQPQHF. In DNA form, the CDR3 reads TGTGCCAGCAACCTCGGGACAGGAGACAATCAGCCCCAGCATTTT.

This chain connects TRBV11-2 to TRBJ2-3; 9 nucleotides align to TRBD2. Germline V gene sequence: CDR1 SGHAT, CDR2 FQNNGV. Trimming at V came to 1 base and at J to 2 bases, leaving 4 bases not matched to a gene. This CDR3 region has 16 residues. The CDR3 reads CASSLGASGDTDTQYF. The CDR3 DNA reads as TGTGCCAGCAGCTTAGGGGCTAGCGGGGACACAGATACGCAGTATTTT.

There are many counts of this clone. The chain employs TRBV18 and TRBJ1-1; D not resolved. Germline V gene data show CDR1 as KGHSH and CDR2 as LQKENI. V was clipped by 1 base and J by 8 bases, with 17 bases between them. The CDR3 runs to 15 residues. CDR3 DNA sequence: TGTGCCAGCTCACCACAAGAGGGAATAACCGACGAAGCTTTCTTT. Amino acid sequence: CASSPQEGITDEAFF.

V and J are TRBV10-3 and TRBJ2-1, with 9 bases aligning to TRBD2. With 0 bases clipped from V and 4 bases from J, the junction kept 7 bases outside the gene matches. The CDR3 spans 17 residues. Germline lookup yields CDR1 ENHRY and CDR2 SYGVKD. CDR3 bases: TGTGCCATCAGTGAGTCGGCTAGCGGGATTGGGTACAATGAGCAGTTCTTC. It specifies CAISESASGIGYNEQFF.

The chain carries TRBV29-1 and TRBJ2-7, with 8 bases that match TRBD1. Trimming cost V 6 bases and J 2 bases; bases outside gene matches: 9. CDR3 length: 14 amino acids. The germline CDR1 and CDR2 sequences are SQVTM and ANQGSEA. The CDR3 loop is CSVPGQDNPYEQYF. The CDR3 nucleotides are TGCAGCGTACCGGGACAGGATAATCCCTACGAGCAGTACTTC.

The chain is built from TRBV27 and TRBJ2-1, with 13 nucleotides matching TRBD2. This CDR3 has 20 amino acids. The germline V gene encodes CDR1 MNHEY and CDR2 SMNVEV (reference sequence). The V segment lost 7 bases and the J segment 5 bases; nucleotides outside the gene matches: 20. The CDR3 DNA reads as TGTGCCAGCACTTTCCCTTCCGGACTAGCGGGAGAACCGATCAACAATGAGCAGTTCTTC. Translating gives CASTFPSGLAGEPINNEQFF.

The rearrangement uses TRBV2 and TRBJ2-3, with D tentatively TRBD1 (5 bases). V gave up 1 base and J gave up 7 bases, with 18 bases separating them. CDR1 SNHLY and CDR2 FYNNEI come from the germline V gene. This CDR3 spans 16 amino acids. For the CDR3, the DNA is TGTGCCAGCAGTGAAGGGCAGGGCCCCCTTTTGAATACGCAGTATTTT. This translates into CASSEGQGPLLNTQYF.

In regard to this clone: Other DNA variants within this sample encode the same CDR3. J is TRBJ2-2 and V is TRBV11-3, with TRBD2 identical over 8 bases. Germline V CDR1 and CDR2: SGHNT, YENEEA. V was clipped by 4 bases and J by 1 base; unmatched bases: 2. The CDR3 consists of 15 residues. Here the CDR3 reads CASSSSGRNTGELFF. DNA for the CDR3: TGTGCCAGCAGCTCCAGCGGGAGGAACACCGGGGAGCTGTTTTTT.

The V and J genes are TRBV11-2 and TRBJ2-5; TRBD2 matches at 11 bases. CDR1 and CDR2 (germline): SGHAT, FQNNGV. With 5 bases clipped from V and 5 bases from J, the junction kept 7 bases outside the gene matches. The CDR3 runs 15 residues. The chain's CDR3 is CASSQGIAGGETQYF. CDR3 sequence (DNA): TGTGCCAGCAGCCAGGGGATAGCGGGGGGGGAGACCCAGTACTTC. Full variable domain (outside the CDR3, taken from reference TRBV11-2 and TRBJ2-5): EAGVAQSPRYKIIEKRQSVAFWCNPISGHATLYWYQQILGQGPKLLIQFQNNGVVDDSQLPKDRFSAERLKGVDSTLKIQPAKLEDSAVYLCASSQGIAGGETQYFGPGTRLLVL.

The genes are TRBV12-5 and TRBJ2-1; 8 nucleotides line up with TRBD2. This CDR3 region has 16 residues. Germline loops: CDR1 LGHNT, CDR2 FRNRAP. V shed 3 bases and J 4 bases; nucleotides not matched to a gene: 8. CDR3 nucleotides: TGTGCTAGTGGTTTATCCACGGGGGGGACATACAATGAGCAGTTCTTC. Amino acids: CASGLSTGGTYNEQFF. Complete variable domain (other parts from reference TRBV12-5 and TRBJ2-1): DARVTQTPRHKVTEMGQEVTMRCQPILGHNTVFWYRQTMMQGLELLAYFRNRAPLDDSGMPKDRFSAEMPDATLATLKIQPSEPRDSAVYFCASGLSTGGTYNEQFFGPGTRLTVL.

The chain is built from TRBV27 and TRBJ2-2; D gene uncertain. This CDR3 has 14 amino acids. The germline V gene encodes CDR1 MNHEY and CDR2 SMNVEV (reference sequence). V lost 5 bases and J lost 6, with 13 bases in between. The CDR3 nucleotides read TGTGCCAGCAGTGAAATAGATCGGGCCGGGGAGCTGTTTTTT. Its protein product is CASSEIDRAGELFF.

This rearrangement joins TRBV27 to TRBJ2-6, with 7 bases lining up with TRBD1. With 5 bases clipped from V and 0 bases from J, the junction kept 10 bases outside the gene matches. The CDR3 runs to 18 residues. Germline V gene lookup returns CDR1 MNHEY and CDR2 SMNVEV (reference sequence). The CDR3 sequence: CASSTARQGSSGANVLTF. The CDR3 coding sequence is TGTGCCAGCAGTACCGCTCGACAGGGCAGCTCTGGGGCCAACGTCCTGACTTTC.

The V call is TRBV7-8, the J call TRBJ1-2, with D uncertain. Trimming pared 0 bases from V and 4 bases from J, leaving 27 bases between. CDR3 length equals 20 residues. Germline CDR1 SGHVS, CDR2 FQNEAQ. CDR3 coding DNA: TGTGCCAGCAGCTTAGCGCCTGTTATGAGGAAAGCTGGAGTGGGCTATGGCTACACCTTC. This encodes CASSLAPVMRKAGVGYGYTF.

This chain connects TRBV11-2 to TRBJ2-3; 8 bases align to TRBD2. Germline V CDR1 and CDR2: SGHAT, FQNNGV. With V trimmed by 0 bases and J by 4 bases, 15 bases remained unmatched. The CDR3 runs 19 residues. The CDR3 DNA reads as TGTGCCAGCAGCTTAGAATCGCCCTTAGGGCGGGAGGTCGCAGATACGCAGTATTTT. Translation gives CASSLESPLGREVADTQYF.

The chain combines TRBV5-4 with TRBJ1-2; no firm D call. This CDR3 is 16 amino acids long. Germline V gene lookup returns CDR1 SGHNT and CDR2 YYREEE (reference sequence). Deletions cut 0 bases from V and 4 bases from J, with 16 bases between. The CDR3 DNA reads TGTGCCAGCAGCTTGGCCGTTGAGGCCGGCAGCTATGGCTACACCTTC. The encoded protein is CASSLAVEAGSYGYTF. The full variable domain, rest sourced from reference TRBV5-4 and TRBJ1-2, is ETGVTQSPTHLIKTRGQQVTLRCSSQSGHNTVSWYQQALGQGPQFIFQYYREEENGRGNFPPRFSGLQFPNYSSELNVNALELDDSALYLCASSLAVEAGSYGYTFGSGTRLTVV.

V and J are TRBV7-9 and TRBJ2-5; D possibly corresponds to TRBD2 (5 bases). Trimming took 5 bases from V and 5 from J, leaving 18 bases between them. This CDR3 region has 15 residues. Germline-derived CDR1 and CDR2 are SEHNR and FQNEAQ (reference sequence). The CDR3 DNA reads as TGTGCCAGCAGCCCCGGGGAGCTAGCTTACGAGACCCAGTACTTC. As protein: CASSPGELAYETQYF.

This clone was observed once. The chain has TRBV7-9 and TRBJ2-5, with D possibly matching TRBD2 (6 bases). From germline, CDR1 is SEHNR and CDR2 FQNEAQ (reference sequence). V was clipped by 4 bases and J by 7 bases, with 16 bases between them. This CDR3 has 14 residues. CDR3 protein: CASSWGSGLATQYF. CDR3 DNA sequence: TGTGCCAGCAGCTGGGGATCGGGACTGGCGACCCAGTACTTC.

This clone was seen only once. The chain is built from TRBV18 and TRBJ2-1; 8 nucleotides line up with TRBD2. CDR1 is KGHSH, CDR2 LQKENI, per germline. The CDR3 spans 16 residues. With V trimmed by 3 bases and J by 6 bases, 10 bases remained unmatched. CDR3 coding DNA: TGTGCCAGCTCACCGAAAGGCACTAGCGGCATCAATGAGCAGTTCTTC. Its protein product is CASSPKGTSGINEQFF.

This sequence joins TRBV2 and TRBJ2-5; TRBD2 is a possible D gene (6 bases). Between the trimmed V and J ends, which lost 8 bases and 2 bases, there was a span of 15 bases. CDR1 and CDR2 from the germline V gene are SNHLY and FYNNEI. This CDR3 has 14 amino acids. The CDR3 loop is CASPVYGGQETQYF. The DNA of the CDR3 is TGTGCCAGCCCCGTTTATGGAGGGCAAGAGACCCAGTACTTC.